The 24 T cell receptor beta chains below were found in one sample sequenced in a study of molecular identifiers for immune sequencing clone quantification. TCRdb re-analysed the PCR reads in MiXCR, keeping a single row per CDR3 protein. The sample yields about 320,000 distinct CDR3 sequences, 24% seen once. Sequenced input: naive CD8+ T cells from blood, with Jurkat cell RNA spiked in. The subset denotes: FACS-sorted CD8+CD4-CCR7+CD45RA+ naive T cells. These receptor sequences come from a human donor in good health. Some libraries in this study had Jurkat cell RNA spiked in.

The rearrangement uses TRBV18 and TRBJ1-1; D ambiguous. V gave up 5 bases and J gave up 6 bases, with 16 bases separating them. CDR3 length: 14 residues. In germline, CDR1 is KGHSH, CDR2 LQKENI. In nucleotides, the CDR3 is TGTGCCAGCTCAGGAGACGCCTTGGGTCCTGAAGCTTTCTTT. Translated, it gives CASSGDALGPEAFF.

This clonotype was seen a handful of times. The V call is TRBV29-1, the J call TRBJ2-7; 9 bases map to TRBD1. CDR1 is SQVTM, CDR2 ANQGSEA, per germline. The J segment lost 3 bases and the V segment lost 6 bases, leaving 3 bases of the junction unmatched. The CDR3 sequence is 12 residues long. The CDR3 protein is CSVPGQGYEQYF. The CDR3 nucleotides read TGCAGCGTGCCGGGACAGGGCTACGAGCAGTACTTC.

About this clonotype: A much larger clone differs from this one at a single base, so this may be a read error. The V and J genes are TRBV7-8 and TRBJ2-1, with D hard to call. Germline CDR1 and CDR2: SGHVS and FQNEAQ. CDR3 length: 12 residues. The CDR3 DNA reads TGTGCCAGCACCGACTCCTACAATGAGCAGGTCTTC. It specifies CASTDSYNEQVF.

Turning to this clonotype: Possible read error: a much larger clone is one base away. The conserved final phenylalanine or tryptophan is absent from the CDR3, which likely points to a read error. V and J are TRBV25-1 and TRBJ2-7; no clear D. Germline assignment: CDR1 MGHDK and CDR2 SYGVNS. The CDR3 has 15 amino acids. V was pared by 1 base and J by 0 bases, with 10 bases between. In DNA form, the CDR3 reads TGTGCCAGCAGTGAATCCTACAGTTACTCCTACGAGCAGTACCTC. Its translation: CASSESYSYSYEQYL.

To note about this clonotype: A read error may explain this, as a much larger clone is one base away. The chain combines TRBV20-1 with TRBJ2-7, with 9 bases identical to TRBD2. The CDR3 sequence is 16 residues long. Germline lookup yields CDR1 DFQATT and CDR2 SNEGSKA (reference sequence). The V segment lost 0 bases and the J segment 2 bases; nucleotides outside the gene matches: 8. CDR3 DNA sequence: TGCAGTGCTAGAGAGGGGACTAGCACGTGCCCCTACGAGCAGTACTTC. This codes for CSAREGTSTCPYEQYF.

This clonotype appeared a single time. Written as DNA, the CDR3 is TGCAGTGCTAACCCCCTCGCGGACAGGGAGGGGAACACTGAAGCTTTCTTT. Translation: CSANPLADREGNTEAFF. The V and J genes are TRBV20-1 and TRBJ1-1, with TRBD1 identical over 8 bases. With 4 bases clipped from V and 1 base from J, the junction kept 14 bases outside the gene matches. The CDR3 has 17 residues. Germline V CDR1 and CDR2: DFQATT, SNEGSKA (reference sequence).

This sequence joins TRBV29-1 and TRBJ1-2; no reliable D call. Germline V CDR1 and CDR2: SQVTM, ANQGSEA. CDR3 length: 12 amino acids. Trimming cost V 3 bases and J 4 bases, with 9 bases left between them. This CDR3 is CSVEADVYGYTF. Written as DNA, the CDR3 is TGCAGCGTTGAGGCTGATGTCTATGGCTACACCTTC.

This clonotype was seen a few times. The V call is TRBV30, the J call TRBJ2-5, with no clear D. Trimming removed 0 bases from V and 0 bases from J, with 5 bases in between. The germline gives CDR1 GTSNPN, CDR2 SVGIG (reference sequence). This CDR3 has 13 amino acids. The DNA of the CDR3 is TGTGCCTGGAGTGTCGGCTACCAAGAGACCCAGTACTTC. Translated: CAWSVGYQETQYF.

Many counts were recorded for this clonotype. The V call is TRBV11-2, the J call TRBJ2-7; D remains ambiguous. Germline CDR1 and CDR2: SGHAT and FQNNGV. V gave up 5 bases and J gave up 2 bases, with 10 bases separating them. The CDR3 has 13 amino acids. DNA for the CDR3: TGTGCCAGCAGCCCCCCCTCCACCTACGAGCAGTACTTC. Encoded protein: CASSPPSTYEQYF.

Many counts were recorded for this clonotype. This rearrangement joins TRBV13 to TRBJ2-5, with D possibly matching TRBD1 (6 bases). CDR1 PRHDT and CDR2 FYEKMQ come from the germline V gene (reference sequence). CDR3 length: 12 amino acids. V was clipped by 5 bases and J by 3 bases, with 7 bases between them. In nucleotides, the CDR3 is TGTGCCAGCAGCCCAGGGGAAGAGACCCAGTACTTC. Translating gives CASSPGEETQYF.

This clonotype has only a few counts. The chain couples TRBV7-3 to TRBJ2-1; 11 bases match TRBD2. Germline V gives CDR1 SGHTA, CDR2 FQGTGA. There are 18 residues in the CDR3. The ends lost 6 bases at V and 7 bases at J; junction bases unmatched: 17. The CDR3 DNA follows: TGTGCCAGCAGTCAGTACGGGGGACTAGCGGCAGAAGGGAATGAGCAGTTCTTC. Protein sequence: CASSQYGGLAAEGNEQFF.

This clonotype was counted between two and nine times. This chain joins TRBV20-1 and TRBJ2-7; TRBD1 matches 8 bases. The J segment lost 4 bases and the V segment lost 6 bases, leaving 5 bases of the junction unmatched. Germline V gene sequence: CDR1 DFQATT, CDR2 SNEGSKA (reference sequence). CDR3 size: 12 residues. DNA for the CDR3: TGCAGTGCATGGACAGGGTCTTACGAGCAGTACTTC. Translated: CSAWTGSYEQYF.

The V call is TRBV7-8, the J call TRBJ2-7, with 12 bases aligning to TRBD2. Per the germline V gene, CDR1 is SGHVS and CDR2 is FQNEAQ. The ends lost 5 bases at V and 3 bases at J; junction bases unmatched: 20. The CDR3 loop spans 20 amino acids. CDR3 residues: CASSPKGQGPSGRALYEQYF. In DNA form, the CDR3 reads TGTGCCAGCAGCCCAAAAGGACAGGGTCCTAGCGGGAGGGCCCTCTACGAGCAGTACTTC.

This clonotype was seen more than once but under ten times. The chain joins TRBV28 to TRBJ1-6; D uncertain. V lost 1 base and J lost 5, with 15 bases in between. Germline assignment: CDR1 MDHEN and CDR2 SYDVKM. This CDR3 has 17 amino acids. DNA of the CDR3: TGTGCCAGCAGTTTATTGGGAACCCCCATCGATAATTCACCCCTCCACTTT. It encodes CASSLLGTPIDNSPLHF.

This sequence joins TRBV13 and TRBJ1-3; weak D call: TRBD1 (6 bases). Trimming shortened V by 5 bases and J by 0 bases, and 11 bases separated the two germline ends. The CDR3 sequence is 15 residues long. Looked up from germline, CDR1 is PRHDT and CDR2 is FYEKMQ (reference sequence). The CDR3 is CASSTGQSSGNTIYF. The CDR3 DNA sequence: TGTGCCAGCAGCACTGGACAGTCCTCTGGAAACACCATATATTTT.

This clonotype came up many times. The chain uses TRBV29-1 and TRBJ2-7; 8 bases map to TRBD1. CDR1 and CDR2 (germline): SQVTM, ANQGSEA. V lost 5 bases to trimming and J lost 5 bases; unmatched junction nucleotides: 5. The CDR3 contains 12 residues. The CDR3 sequence is CSVIPGGNEQYF. CDR3 DNA sequence: TGCAGCGTTATCCCAGGGGGCAACGAGCAGTACTTC.

This clonotype has a handful of counts. The V and J genes are TRBV30 and TRBJ1-4, with a possible D match to TRBD1 (5 bases). V was shortened by 2 bases and J by 7 bases, with 17 bases between the two germline ends. Germline-derived CDR1 and CDR2 are GTSNPN and SVGIG (reference sequence). There are 15 residues in the CDR3. As DNA, the CDR3 is TGTGCCTGGAGTTCAACAGGCGGAGGTAGTGAAAAACTGTTTTTT. This gives the protein CAWSSTGGGSEKLFF.

The CDR3 DNA is TGTGCCAGCGGCCCGGGACTAGCGGGTTCCTACGAGCAGTACTTC. The encoded protein is CASGPGLAGSYEQYF. The chain combines TRBV9 with TRBJ2-7; TRBD2 matches at 12 bases. The germline V gene has CDR1 SGDLS and CDR2 YYNGEE. Trimming cost V 7 bases and J 1 base; bases outside gene matches: 6. CDR3 length: 15 amino acids.

Notes on this clonotype: Since a much larger clone is just one base distant, this may be a read error. The V gene is TRBV5-4, the J gene TRBJ2-7; 9 bases match TRBD2. Germline V gene sequence: CDR1 SGHNT, CDR2 YYREEE (reference sequence). CDR3 length: 15 residues. V shed 3 bases and J 5 bases; nucleotides not matched to a gene: 9. The CDR3 loop is CASSSAASGNHEQYF. DNA of the CDR3: TGTGCCAGCAGCTCGGCGGCTAGCGGGAACCACGAGCAGTACTTC.

V usage is TRBV13 and J usage is TRBJ1-1, with TRBD1 as a possible D gene (5 bases). The germline CDR1 and CDR2 sequences are PRHDT and FYEKMQ (reference sequence). V lost 2 bases and J lost 6, with 16 bases in between. The CDR3 has 15 residues. The DNA for the CDR3 is TGTGCCAGCAGCTTATACGGGGAGGGGAGGGCTGAAGCTTTCTTT. Protein product: CASSLYGEGRAEAFF.

On this clonotype: A much larger clone differs by one base, so this may be a read error. The V gene is TRBV6-5, the J gene TRBJ1-2; 9 bases are a match to TRBD1. The CDR3 has 16 residues. J gave up 1 base and V 4 bases, and 7 bases lay outside the gene matches. Germline CDR1 is MNHEY and CDR2 is SVGAGI. The DNA for the CDR3 is TGTGCCAGCAGTTTGGACAGGGGAGCGGTTAACTATGGCTACACCTTC. Its translation: CASSLDRGAVNYGYTF.

The V and J genes are TRBV4-1 and TRBJ2-3; D is uncertain. Germline CDR1 is MGHRA and CDR2 is YSYEKL. V was trimmed by 4 bases and J by 6 bases, leaving 11 bases between them. The CDR3 length is 13 residues. In DNA form, the CDR3 reads TGCGCCAGCAGCCGATTAGTCCGCGATACGCAGTATTTT. It translates to CASSRLVRDTQYF.

The table lists this clonotype with many counts. The CDR3 is CASSPLPDTEAFF. Written as DNA, the CDR3 is TGTGCCAGCAGCCCCCTCCCTGACACTGAAGCTTTCTTT. The chain joins TRBV14 to TRBJ1-1; D is unclear. Trimming removed 4 bases from V and 3 bases from J, with 9 bases in between. The CDR3 contains 13 residues. Germline V gene sequence: CDR1 SGHDN, CDR2 FVKESK. The variable domain in full, with the rest retrieved from reference TRBV14 and TRBJ1-1, is EAGVTQFPSHSVIEKGQTVTLRCDPISGHDNLYWYRRVMGKEIKFLLHFVKESKQDESGMPNNRFLAERTGGTYSTLKVQPAELEDSGVYFCASSPLPDTEAFFGQGTRLTVV.

This clonotype was recorded once. This chain uses TRBV30 with TRBJ2-7; D not certain. The CDR3 length is 12 residues. CDR1 is GTSNPN and CDR2 is SVGIG in the germline V gene (reference sequence). V was cut by 7 bases and J by 3 bases, with 13 bases left in between. The CDR3 sequence: CALARTLYEQYF. CDR3 in DNA: TGTGCCTTGGCCAGAACACTCTACGAGCAGTACTTC.